The 19 T cell receptor beta chains below come from one sample, sequenced in a study of T-cell memory formation after mild COVID-19. TCRdb re-called the 5' RACE reads through MiXCR, storing one row per CDR3 protein. The sample records 50,000 or so distinct CDR3 sequences, 9.3% being singletons. Sample: PBMCs or a T cell subset sorted from them (not recorded which). These receptors were taken from an adult woman who had mild COVID-19 (a few samples of this study predate the infection). Cell type and time point are not known.

The V and J genes are TRBV24-1 and TRBJ2-5; tentative D call: TRBD2 (6 bases). The CDR3 sequence is 16 residues long. The germline gives CDR1 KGHDR, CDR2 SFDVKD. V was pared by 3 bases and J by 2 bases, with 15 bases between. The CDR3 nucleotides are TGTGCCACCAGTGATGCGAGTTGGCGGGGACAAGAGACCCAGTACTTC. Its translation is CATSDASWRGQETQYF.

V is TRBV19 and J is TRBJ2-5; perhaps TRBD2 as D (6 bases). The germline V and J ends were trimmed by 5 bases and 2 bases, with 12 bases remaining between them. This CDR3 comprises 14 residues. Germline assignment: CDR1 LNHDA and CDR2 SQIVND (reference sequence). Here the CDR3 DNA reads TGTGCCAGTAGTTCCGGGGGAATTCAAGAGACCCAGTACTTC. This encodes CASSSGGIQETQYF.

In its sample, this clonotype was seen a few times. The chain links TRBV5-1 to TRBJ1-1, with D uncertain. Trimming took off 6 bases at V and 0 bases at J, with 15 bases between the two ends. The CDR3 covers 15 residues. CDR1 is SGHRS, CDR2 YFSETQ, per germline. DNA of the CDR3: TGCGCCAGCACCCTAGACCTATCCATGAACACTGAAGCTTTCTTT. It yields the protein CASTLDLSMNTEAFF.

This clonotype has a handful of counts. The rearrangement joins TRBV20-1 to TRBJ2-7, with 8 bases aligning to TRBD2. CDR1 and CDR2 (germline): DFQATT, SNEGSKA (reference sequence). The CDR3 length is 14 residues. Trimming removed 1 base from V and 5 bases from J; junction bases left unmatched: 7. In nucleotides, the CDR3 is TGCAGTGCTAGAGCACTACTAGCGGCCCACGAGCAGTACTTC. It translates to CSARALLAAHEQYF.

This clonotype has a count of ten or more. V and J are TRBV6-2 or TRBV6-3 and TRBJ1-4, with no clear D. V dropped 2 bases and J dropped 7 bases, with 20 bases sitting between them. From germline, CDR1 is MNHEY and CDR2 SVGEGT. CDR3 length equals 17 residues. This CDR3 reads CASSYAFGGPAGEKLFF. The DNA of the CDR3 is TGTGCCAGCAGTTACGCGTTCGGAGGCCCCGCGGGTGAAAAACTGTTTTTT.

This clonotype was counted a few times. V is TRBV14 and J is TRBJ1-1, with TRBD1 identical over 8 bases. The germline gives CDR1 SGHDN, CDR2 FVKESK. The CDR3 extends over 13 amino acids. The J segment lost 8 bases and the V segment lost 4 bases, leaving 6 bases of the junction unmatched. DNA for the CDR3: TGTGCCAGCAGCCTGGACCGGGACAGGGAAGCTTTCTTT. It codes for CASSLDRDREAFF.

This chain's CDR3 is CASSQVGLAGLTGELFF. The CDR3 DNA reads as TGCGCCAGCAGCCAAGTTGGACTAGCGGGACTGACCGGGGAGCTGTTTTTT. The chain combines TRBV4-3 with TRBJ2-2; TRBD2 aligns across 12 bases. This CDR3 has 17 residues. V trimming: 1 base; J trimming: 5 bases; junction bases outside the gene matches: 5. Germline lookup yields CDR1 LGHNA and CDR2 YSLEER.

This clonotype was counted only a few times. This sequence joins TRBV6-5 and TRBJ2-1; the match to TRBD2 covers 12 bases. The germline V gene encodes CDR1 MNHEY and CDR2 SVGAGI. V gave up 5 bases and J gave up 3 bases; unmatched junction bases: 2. This CDR3 has 15 amino acids. In nucleotides, the CDR3 is TGTGCCAGCAGTCGGACTAGCGGGAACTACAATGAGCAGTTCTTC. It specifies CASSRTSGNYNEQFF.

CDR3 sequence: CASSPDGNNYGYTF. The CDR3 coding sequence is TGCGCCAGCAGTCCGGACGGAAACAACTATGGCTACACCTTC. The chain employs TRBV5-1 and TRBJ1-2; D ambiguous. The germline gives CDR1 SGHRS, CDR2 YFSETQ. CDR3 length: 14 residues. V dropped 5 bases and J dropped 2 bases, with 13 bases sitting between them. Full variable domain (outside the CDR3, taken from reference TRBV5-1 and TRBJ1-2): KAGVTQTPRYLIKTRGQQVTLSCSPISGHRSVSWYQQTPGQGLQFLFEYFSETQRNKGNFPGRFSGRQFSNSRSEMNVSTLELGDSALYLCASSPDGNNYGYTFGSGTRLTVV.

Turning to this clonotype: The junction and the germline gene differ at one end; a read error may be behind it. The gene calls are TRBV2 and TRBJ1-2; D ambiguous. Germline CDR1 and CDR2: SNHLY and FYNNEI. CDR3 length: 13 amino acids. CDR3 coding DNA: TGTGCCACTAACGACGGTGGGATATCTCGGTGGATCTTC. This encodes CATNDGGISRWIF.

This clonotype was observed a few times. V and J are TRBV2 and TRBJ1-2; D ambiguous. V lost 1 base, J lost 0 bases, and 6 bases lay in between. CDR1 and CDR2 (germline): SNHLY, FYNNEI. The CDR3 has 14 amino acids. CDR3 residues: CASSEGPANYGYTF. The DNA of the CDR3 is TGTGCCAGCAGTGAAGGACCAGCTAACTATGGCTACACCTTC.

CDR3 loop: CASSLVGGANTGELFF. The DNA of the CDR3 is TGTGCCAGCAGCTTAGTAGGGGGCGCGAACACCGGGGAGCTGTTTTTT. The genes are TRBV7-2 and TRBJ2-2; TRBD1 matches 7 bases. The J segment lost 0 bases and the V segment lost 1 base, leaving 2 bases of the junction unmatched. Germline CDR1 is SGHTA and CDR2 is FQGNSA. This CDR3 has 16 residues.

The table lists this clonotype with many counts. The chain employs TRBV10-2 and TRBJ2-1; no reliable D call. The CDR3 is 12 residues long. Germline loops: CDR1 WSHSY, CDR2 SAAADI. Trimming took 2 bases from V and 10 from J, leaving 9 bases between them. In DNA, the CDR3 is TGCGCCAGCAGTGAGACGGCTTCCGAGCAGTTCTTC. Translated, it gives CASSETASEQFF.

This clonotype was seen ten or more times. The genes are TRBV6-2 or TRBV6-3 and TRBJ1-1, with 8 bases fitting TRBD1. Per the germline V gene, CDR1 is MNHEY and CDR2 is SVGEGT. This CDR3 is 12 amino acids long. J was trimmed by 4 bases and V by 6 bases; bases with no gene match: 1. CDR3 sequence: CASRDRVTEAFF. The CDR3 DNA follows: TGTGCCAGCAGGGACAGGGTCACTGAAGCTTTCTTT.

In its sample, this clonotype was seen many times. The rearrangement uses TRBV12-3 or TRBV12-4 and TRBJ1-1, with D maybe TRBD1 (6 bases). The germline V and J ends were trimmed by 5 bases and 4 bases, with 14 bases remaining between them. There are 14 residues in the CDR3. CDR3 DNA: TGTGCCAGCAGTACAACAGGGTGGGGCACTGAAGCTTTCTTT. Its translation: CASSTTGWGTEAFF.

This clonotype showed up just a few times. V usage is TRBV5-1 and J usage is TRBJ1-6; possibly TRBD1 for D (6 bases). V gave up 0 bases and J gave up 6 bases, with 10 bases separating them. This CDR3 contains 15 residues. CDR1 and CDR2 from the germline V gene are SGHRS and YFSETQ. DNA for the CDR3: TGCGCCAGCAGCTTGGAGGGACACCTTAATTCACCCCTCCACTTT. Amino acids: CASSLEGHLNSPLHF. The full variable domain, in which reference TRBV5-1 and TRBJ1-6 provide the parts outside the CDR3, is KAGVTQTPRYLIKTRGQQVTLSCSPISGHRSVSWYQQTPGQGLQFLFEYFSETQRNKGNFPGRFSGRQFSNSRSEMNVSTLELGDSALYLCASSLEGHLNSPLHFGNGTRLTVT.

Comments on this clonotype: One junction end disagrees with the germline gene, perhaps due to a read error. CDR3 protein: CSAPRRGSKDTQYF. CDR3 in DNA: TGCAGTGCTCCTCGACGGGGAAGCAAAGATACGCAGTATTTT. The chain joins TRBV20-1 to TRBJ2-3, with a weak D call TRBD2 (5 bases). The CDR3 is 14 amino acids. Per germline, CDR1 DFQATT and CDR2 SNEGSKA (reference sequence).

The sample holds a few counts of this clonotype. The genes are TRBV20-1 and TRBJ2-3, with 8 bases identical to TRBD2. The CDR3 extends over 18 amino acids. V was pared by 3 bases and J by 3 bases, with 17 bases of the junction left unmatched. From germline, CDR1 is DFQATT and CDR2 SNEGSKA (reference sequence). CDR3 sequence: CSASPLERRGGGTDTQYF. CDR3 coding DNA: TGCAGTGCTAGTCCCCTGGAAAGACGGGGGGGAGGAACAGATACGCAGTATTTT.

A few counts support this clonotype. The chain uses TRBV30 and TRBJ2-7; D not certain. CDR1 and CDR2 from the germline V gene are GTSNPN and SVGIG (reference sequence). The V end was cut by 0 bases, the J end by 3 bases, with 9 bases between. The CDR3 runs 13 residues. Here the CDR3 DNA reads TGTGCCTGGAGTGTACTAAACGGCTACGAGCAGTACTTC. This encodes CAWSVLNGYEQYF.